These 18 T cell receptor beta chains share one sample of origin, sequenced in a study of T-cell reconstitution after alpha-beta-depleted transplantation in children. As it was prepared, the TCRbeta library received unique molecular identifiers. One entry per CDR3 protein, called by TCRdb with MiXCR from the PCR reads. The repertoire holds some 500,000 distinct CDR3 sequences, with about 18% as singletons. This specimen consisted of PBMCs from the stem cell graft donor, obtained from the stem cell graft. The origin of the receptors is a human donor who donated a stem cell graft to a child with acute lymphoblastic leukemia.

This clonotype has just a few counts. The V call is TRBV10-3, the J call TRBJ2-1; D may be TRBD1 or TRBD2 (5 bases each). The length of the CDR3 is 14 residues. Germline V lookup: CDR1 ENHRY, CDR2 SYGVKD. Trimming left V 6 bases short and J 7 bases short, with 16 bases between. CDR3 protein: CAISEGSWDNEQFF. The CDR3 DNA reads TGTGCCATCAGCGAGGGGAGTTGGGATAATGAGCAGTTCTTC.

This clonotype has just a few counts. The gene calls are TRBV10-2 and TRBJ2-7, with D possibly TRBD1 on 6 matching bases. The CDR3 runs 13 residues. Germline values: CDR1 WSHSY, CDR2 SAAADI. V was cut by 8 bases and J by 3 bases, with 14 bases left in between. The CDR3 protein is CASGGRVDYEQYF. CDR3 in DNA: TGCGCCAGCGGGGGCCGAGTAGACTACGAGCAGTACTTC.

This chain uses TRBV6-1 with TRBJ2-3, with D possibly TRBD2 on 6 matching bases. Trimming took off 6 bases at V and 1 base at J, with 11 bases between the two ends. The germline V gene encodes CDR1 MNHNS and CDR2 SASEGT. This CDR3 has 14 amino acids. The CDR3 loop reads CASRAGTGTDTQYF. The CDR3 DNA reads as TGTGCCAGCAGGGCAGGGACTGGCACAGATACGCAGTATTTT.

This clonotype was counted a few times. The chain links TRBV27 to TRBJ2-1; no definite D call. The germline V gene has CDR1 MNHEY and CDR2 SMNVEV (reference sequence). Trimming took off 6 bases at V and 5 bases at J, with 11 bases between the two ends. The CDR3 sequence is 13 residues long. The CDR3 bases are TGTGCCAGCAGCGTCATAGCTAACAATGAGCAGTTCTTC. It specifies CASSVIANNEQFF.

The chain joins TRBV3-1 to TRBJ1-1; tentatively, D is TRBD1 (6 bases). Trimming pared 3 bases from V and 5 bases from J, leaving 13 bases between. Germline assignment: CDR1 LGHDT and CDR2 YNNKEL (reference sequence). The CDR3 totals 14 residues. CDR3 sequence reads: CASSHRGARTEAFF. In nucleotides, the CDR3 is TGTGCCAGCAGCCACCGGGGGGCGAGAACTGAAGCTTTCTTT.

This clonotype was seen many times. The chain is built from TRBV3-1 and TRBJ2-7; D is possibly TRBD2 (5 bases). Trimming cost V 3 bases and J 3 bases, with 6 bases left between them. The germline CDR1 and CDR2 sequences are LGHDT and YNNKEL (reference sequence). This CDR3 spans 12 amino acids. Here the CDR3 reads CASSHGSYEQYF. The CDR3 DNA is TGTGCCAGCAGCCATGGGAGCTACGAGCAGTACTTC.

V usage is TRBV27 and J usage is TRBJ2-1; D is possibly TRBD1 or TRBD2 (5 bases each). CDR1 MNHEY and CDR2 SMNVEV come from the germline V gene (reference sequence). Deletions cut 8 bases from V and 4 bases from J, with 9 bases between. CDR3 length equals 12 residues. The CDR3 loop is CASGGPYNEQFF. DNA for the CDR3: TGTGCCAGCGGGGGACCTTACAATGAGCAGTTCTTC.

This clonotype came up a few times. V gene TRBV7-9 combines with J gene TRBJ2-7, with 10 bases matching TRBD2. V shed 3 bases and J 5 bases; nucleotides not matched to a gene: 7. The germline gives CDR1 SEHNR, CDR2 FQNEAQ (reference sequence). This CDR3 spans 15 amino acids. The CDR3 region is CASSFSGTSAHEQYF. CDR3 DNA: TGTGCCAGCAGCTTTTCCGGGACTAGCGCCCACGAGCAGTACTTC. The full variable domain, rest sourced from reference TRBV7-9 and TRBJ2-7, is DTGVSQNPRHKITKRGQNVTFRCDPISEHNRLYWYRQTLGQGPEFLTYFQNEAQLEKSRLLSDRFSAERPKGSFSTLEIQRTEQGDSAMYLCASSFSGTSAHEQYFGPGTRLTVT.

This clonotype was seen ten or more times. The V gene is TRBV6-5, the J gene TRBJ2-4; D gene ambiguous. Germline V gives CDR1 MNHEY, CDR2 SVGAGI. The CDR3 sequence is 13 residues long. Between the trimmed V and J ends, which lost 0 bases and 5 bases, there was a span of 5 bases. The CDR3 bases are TGTGCCAGCAGTTACTCTCCCCAAAACATTCAGTACTTC. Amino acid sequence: CASSYSPQNIQYF.

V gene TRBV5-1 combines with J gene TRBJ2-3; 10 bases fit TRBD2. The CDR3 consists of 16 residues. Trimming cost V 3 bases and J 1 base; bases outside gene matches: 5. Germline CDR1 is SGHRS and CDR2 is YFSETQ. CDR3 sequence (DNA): TGCGCCAGCAGCTACACCGGGACTAGCGGCACAGATACGCAGTATTTT. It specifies CASSYTGTSGTDTQYF.

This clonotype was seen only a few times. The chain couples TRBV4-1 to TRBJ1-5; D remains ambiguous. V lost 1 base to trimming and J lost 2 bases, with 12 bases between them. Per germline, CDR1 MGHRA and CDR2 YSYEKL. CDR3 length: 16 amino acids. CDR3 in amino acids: CASSQGRLTGNQPQHF. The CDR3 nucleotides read TGCGCCAGCAGCCAAGGCCGCCTGACTGGCAATCAGCCCCAGCATTTT.

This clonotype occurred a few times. This chain's CDR3 is CATSRDRGTGYRQPQHF. The DNA of the CDR3 is TGTGCCACCAGCAGAGATAGGGGGACAGGGTATCGTCAGCCCCAGCATTTT. V gene TRBV15 combines with J gene TRBJ1-5; TRBD1 aligns across 9 bases. Germline CDR1 and CDR2: LNHNV and YYDKDF (reference sequence). V trimming: 0 bases; J trimming: 6 bases; junction bases outside the gene matches: 9. The CDR3 is made up of 17 amino acids.

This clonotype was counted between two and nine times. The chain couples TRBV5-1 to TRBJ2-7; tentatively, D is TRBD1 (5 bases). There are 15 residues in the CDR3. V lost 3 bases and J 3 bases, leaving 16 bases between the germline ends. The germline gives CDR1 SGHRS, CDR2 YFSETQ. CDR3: CASSWGPVGSYEQYF. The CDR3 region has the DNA TGCGCCAGCAGCTGGGGCCCGGTGGGTAGCTACGAGCAGTACTTC.

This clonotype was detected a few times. CDR3 sequence: CASRGGRKYEQYF. DNA for the CDR3: TGTGCCAGCAGGGGCGGGAGGAAGTACGAGCAGTACTTC. This rearrangement joins TRBV7-9 to TRBJ2-7, with 8 bases aligning to TRBD2. Losses at the gene ends were 6 bases for V and 4 bases for J; bases not matched to a gene: 5. Germline assignment: CDR1 SEHNR and CDR2 FQNEAQ (reference sequence). This CDR3 contains 13 residues.

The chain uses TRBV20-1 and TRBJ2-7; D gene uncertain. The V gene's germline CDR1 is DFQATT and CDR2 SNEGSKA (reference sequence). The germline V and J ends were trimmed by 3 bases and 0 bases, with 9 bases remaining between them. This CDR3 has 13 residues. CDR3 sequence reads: CSASSFVSYEQYF. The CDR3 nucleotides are TGCAGTGCTAGTAGCTTCGTCTCCTACGAGCAGTACTTC.

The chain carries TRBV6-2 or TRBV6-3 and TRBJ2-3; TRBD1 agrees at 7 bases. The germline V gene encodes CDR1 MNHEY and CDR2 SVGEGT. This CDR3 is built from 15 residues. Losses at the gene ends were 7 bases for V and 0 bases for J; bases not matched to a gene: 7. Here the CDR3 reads CASTPTGMSTDTQYF. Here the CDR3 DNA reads TGTGCCAGCACCCCGACAGGGATGAGCACAGATACGCAGTATTTT.

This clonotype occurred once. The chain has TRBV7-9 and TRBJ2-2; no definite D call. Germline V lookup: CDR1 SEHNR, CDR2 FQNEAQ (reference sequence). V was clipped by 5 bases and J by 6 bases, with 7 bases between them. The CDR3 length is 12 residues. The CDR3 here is CASSPVSGELFF. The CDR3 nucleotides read TGTGCCAGCAGCCCCGTATCCGGGGAGCTGTTTTTT.

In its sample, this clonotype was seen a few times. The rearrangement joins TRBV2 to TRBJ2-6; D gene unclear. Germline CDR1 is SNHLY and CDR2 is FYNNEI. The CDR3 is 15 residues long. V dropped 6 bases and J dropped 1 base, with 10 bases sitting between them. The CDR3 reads CASRLQTSGANVLTF. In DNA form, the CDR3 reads TGTGCCAGCAGACTACAGACTTCTGGGGCCAACGTCCTGACTTTC.